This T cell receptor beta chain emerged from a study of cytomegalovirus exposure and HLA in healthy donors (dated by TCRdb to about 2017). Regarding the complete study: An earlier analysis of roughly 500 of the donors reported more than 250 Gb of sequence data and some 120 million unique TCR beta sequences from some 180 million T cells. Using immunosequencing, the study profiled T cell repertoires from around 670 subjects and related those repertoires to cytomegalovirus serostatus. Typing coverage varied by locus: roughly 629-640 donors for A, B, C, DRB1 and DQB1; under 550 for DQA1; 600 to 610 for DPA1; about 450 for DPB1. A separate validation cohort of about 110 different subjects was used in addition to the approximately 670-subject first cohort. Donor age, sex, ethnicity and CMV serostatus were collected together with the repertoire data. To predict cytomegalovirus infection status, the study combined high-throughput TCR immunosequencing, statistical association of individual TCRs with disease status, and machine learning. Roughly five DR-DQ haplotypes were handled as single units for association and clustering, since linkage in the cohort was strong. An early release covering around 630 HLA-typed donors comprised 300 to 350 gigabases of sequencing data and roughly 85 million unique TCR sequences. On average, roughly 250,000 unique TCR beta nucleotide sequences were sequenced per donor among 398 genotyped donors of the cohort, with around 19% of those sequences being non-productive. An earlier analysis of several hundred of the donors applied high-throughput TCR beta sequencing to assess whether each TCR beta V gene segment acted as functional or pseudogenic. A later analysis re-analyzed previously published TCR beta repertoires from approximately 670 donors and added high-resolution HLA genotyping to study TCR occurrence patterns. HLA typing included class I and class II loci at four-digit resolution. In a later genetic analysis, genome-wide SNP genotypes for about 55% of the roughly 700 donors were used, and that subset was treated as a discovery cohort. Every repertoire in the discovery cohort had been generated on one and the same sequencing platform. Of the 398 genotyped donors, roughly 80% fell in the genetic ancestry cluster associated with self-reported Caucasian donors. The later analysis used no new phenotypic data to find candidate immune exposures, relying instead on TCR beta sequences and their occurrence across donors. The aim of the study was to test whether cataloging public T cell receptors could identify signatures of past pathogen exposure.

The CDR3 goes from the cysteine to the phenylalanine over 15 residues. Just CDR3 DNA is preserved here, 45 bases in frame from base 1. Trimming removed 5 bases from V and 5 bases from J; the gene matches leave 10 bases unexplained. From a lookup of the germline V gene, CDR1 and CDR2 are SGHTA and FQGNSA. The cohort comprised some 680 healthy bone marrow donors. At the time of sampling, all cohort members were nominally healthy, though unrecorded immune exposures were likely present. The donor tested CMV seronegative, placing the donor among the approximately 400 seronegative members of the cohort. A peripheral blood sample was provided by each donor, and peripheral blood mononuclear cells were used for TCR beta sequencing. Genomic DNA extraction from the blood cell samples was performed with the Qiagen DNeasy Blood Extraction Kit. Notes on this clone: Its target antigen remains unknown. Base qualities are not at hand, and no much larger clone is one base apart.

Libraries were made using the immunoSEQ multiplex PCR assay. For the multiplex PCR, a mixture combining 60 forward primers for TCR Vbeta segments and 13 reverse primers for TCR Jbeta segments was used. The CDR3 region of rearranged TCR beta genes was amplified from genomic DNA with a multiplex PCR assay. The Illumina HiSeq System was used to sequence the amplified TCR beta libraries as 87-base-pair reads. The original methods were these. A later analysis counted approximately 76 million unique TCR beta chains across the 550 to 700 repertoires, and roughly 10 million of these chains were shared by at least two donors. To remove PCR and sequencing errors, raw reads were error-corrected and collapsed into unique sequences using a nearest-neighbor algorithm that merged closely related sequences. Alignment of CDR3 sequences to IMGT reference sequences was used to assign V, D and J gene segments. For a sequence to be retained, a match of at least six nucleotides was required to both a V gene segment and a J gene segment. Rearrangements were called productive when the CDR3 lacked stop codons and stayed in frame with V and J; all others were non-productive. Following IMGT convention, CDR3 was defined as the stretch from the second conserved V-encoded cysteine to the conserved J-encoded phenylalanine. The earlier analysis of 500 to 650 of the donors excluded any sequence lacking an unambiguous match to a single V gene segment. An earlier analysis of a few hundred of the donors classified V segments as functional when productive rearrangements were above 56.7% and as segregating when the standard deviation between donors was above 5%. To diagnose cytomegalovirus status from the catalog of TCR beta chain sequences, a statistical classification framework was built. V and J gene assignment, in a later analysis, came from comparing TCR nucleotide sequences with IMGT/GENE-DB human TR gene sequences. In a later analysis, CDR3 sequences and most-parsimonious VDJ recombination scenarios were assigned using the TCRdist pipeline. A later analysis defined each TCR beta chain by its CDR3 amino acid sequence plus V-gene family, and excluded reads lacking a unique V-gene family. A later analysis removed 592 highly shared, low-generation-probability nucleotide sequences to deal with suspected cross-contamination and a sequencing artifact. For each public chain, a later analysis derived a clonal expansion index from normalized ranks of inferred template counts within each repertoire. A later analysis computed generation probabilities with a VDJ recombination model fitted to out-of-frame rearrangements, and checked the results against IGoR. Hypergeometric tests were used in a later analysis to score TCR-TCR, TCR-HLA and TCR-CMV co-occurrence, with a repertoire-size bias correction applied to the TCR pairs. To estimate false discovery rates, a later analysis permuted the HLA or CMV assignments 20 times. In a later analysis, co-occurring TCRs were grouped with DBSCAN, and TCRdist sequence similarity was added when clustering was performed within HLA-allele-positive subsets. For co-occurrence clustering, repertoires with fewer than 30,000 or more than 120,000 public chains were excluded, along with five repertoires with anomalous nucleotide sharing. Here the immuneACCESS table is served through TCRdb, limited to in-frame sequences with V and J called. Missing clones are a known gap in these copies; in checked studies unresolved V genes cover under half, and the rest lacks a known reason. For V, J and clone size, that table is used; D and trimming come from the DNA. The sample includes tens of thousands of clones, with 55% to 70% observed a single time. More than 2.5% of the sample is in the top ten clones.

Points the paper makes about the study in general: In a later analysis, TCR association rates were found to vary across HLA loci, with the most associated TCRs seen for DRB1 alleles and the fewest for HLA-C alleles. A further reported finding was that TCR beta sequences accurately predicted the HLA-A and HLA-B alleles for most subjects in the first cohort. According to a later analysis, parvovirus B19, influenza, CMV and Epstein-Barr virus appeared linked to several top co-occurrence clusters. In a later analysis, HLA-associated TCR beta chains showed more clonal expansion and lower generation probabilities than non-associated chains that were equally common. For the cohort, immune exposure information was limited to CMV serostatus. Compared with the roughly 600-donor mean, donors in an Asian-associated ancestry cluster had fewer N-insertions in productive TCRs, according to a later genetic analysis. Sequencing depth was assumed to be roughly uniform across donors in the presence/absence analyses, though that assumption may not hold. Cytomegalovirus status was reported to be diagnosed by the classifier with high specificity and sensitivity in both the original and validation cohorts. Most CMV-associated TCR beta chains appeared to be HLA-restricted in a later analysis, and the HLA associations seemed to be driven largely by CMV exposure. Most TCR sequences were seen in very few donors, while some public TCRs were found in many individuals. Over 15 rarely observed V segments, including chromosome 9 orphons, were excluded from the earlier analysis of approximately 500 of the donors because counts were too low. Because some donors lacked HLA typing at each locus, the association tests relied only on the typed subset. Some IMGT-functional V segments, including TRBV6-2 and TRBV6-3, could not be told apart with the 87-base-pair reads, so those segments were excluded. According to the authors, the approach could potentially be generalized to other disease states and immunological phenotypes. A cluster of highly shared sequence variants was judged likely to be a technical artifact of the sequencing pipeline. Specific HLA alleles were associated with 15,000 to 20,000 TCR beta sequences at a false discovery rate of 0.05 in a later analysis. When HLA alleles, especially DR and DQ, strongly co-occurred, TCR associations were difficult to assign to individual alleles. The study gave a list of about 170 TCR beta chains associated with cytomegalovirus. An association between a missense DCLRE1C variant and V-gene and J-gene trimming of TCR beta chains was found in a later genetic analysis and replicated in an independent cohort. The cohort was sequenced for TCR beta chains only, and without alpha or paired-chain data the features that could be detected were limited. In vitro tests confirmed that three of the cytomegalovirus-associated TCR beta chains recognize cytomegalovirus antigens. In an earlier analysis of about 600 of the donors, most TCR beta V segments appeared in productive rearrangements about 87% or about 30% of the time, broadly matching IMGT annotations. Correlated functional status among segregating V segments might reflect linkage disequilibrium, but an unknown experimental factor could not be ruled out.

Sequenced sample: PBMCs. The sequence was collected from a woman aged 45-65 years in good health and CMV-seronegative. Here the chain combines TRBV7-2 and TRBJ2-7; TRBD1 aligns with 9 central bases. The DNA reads TGTGCCAGCAGCCCAGGGACAGGGCTTAAACACGAGCAGTACTTC. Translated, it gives CASSPGTGLKHEQYF. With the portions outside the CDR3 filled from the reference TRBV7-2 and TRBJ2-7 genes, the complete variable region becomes GAGVSQSPSNKVTEKGKDVELRCDPISGHTALYWYRQSLGQGLEFLIYFQGNSAPDKSGLPSDRFSAERTGGSVSTLTIQRTQQEDSAVYLCASSPGTGLKHEQYFGPGTRLTVT.